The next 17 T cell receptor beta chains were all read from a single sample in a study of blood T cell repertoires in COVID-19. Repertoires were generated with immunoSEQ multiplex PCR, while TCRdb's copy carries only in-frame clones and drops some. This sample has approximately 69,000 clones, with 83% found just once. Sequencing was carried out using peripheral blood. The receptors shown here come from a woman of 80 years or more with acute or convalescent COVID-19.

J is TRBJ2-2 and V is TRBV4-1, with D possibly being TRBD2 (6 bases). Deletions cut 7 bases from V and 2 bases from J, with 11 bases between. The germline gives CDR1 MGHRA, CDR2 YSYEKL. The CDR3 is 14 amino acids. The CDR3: CASTRGSNTGELFF. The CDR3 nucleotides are TGCGCCAGCACCCGGGGGTCCAACACCGGGGAGCTGTTTTTT.

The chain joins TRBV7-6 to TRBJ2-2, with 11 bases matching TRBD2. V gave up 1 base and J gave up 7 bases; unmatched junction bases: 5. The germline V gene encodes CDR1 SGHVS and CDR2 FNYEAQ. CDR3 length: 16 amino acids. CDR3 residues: CASSLGLAGTVGELFF. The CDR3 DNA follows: TGTGCCAGCAGCTTAGGACTAGCGGGGACGGTCGGGGAGCTGTTTTTT. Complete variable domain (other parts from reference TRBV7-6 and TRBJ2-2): GAGVSQSPRYKVTKRGQDVALRCDPISGHVSLYWYRQALGQGPEFLTYFNYEAQQDKSGLPNDRFSAERPEGSISTLTIQRTEQRDSAMYRCASSLGLAGTVGELFFGEGSRLTVL.

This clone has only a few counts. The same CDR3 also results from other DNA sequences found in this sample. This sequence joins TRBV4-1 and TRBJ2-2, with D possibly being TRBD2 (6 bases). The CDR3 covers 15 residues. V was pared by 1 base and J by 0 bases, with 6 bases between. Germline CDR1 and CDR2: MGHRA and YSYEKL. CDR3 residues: CASSQGLANTGELFF. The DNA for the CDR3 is TGCGCCAGCAGCCAAGGACTAGCGAACACCGGGGAGCTGTTTTTT.

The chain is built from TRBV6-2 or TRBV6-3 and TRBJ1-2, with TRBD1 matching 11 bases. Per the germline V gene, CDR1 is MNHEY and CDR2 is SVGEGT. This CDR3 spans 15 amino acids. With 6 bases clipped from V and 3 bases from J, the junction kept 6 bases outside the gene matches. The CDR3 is CASSPGQGGDYGYTF. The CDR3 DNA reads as TGTGCCAGCAGCCCGGGACAGGGGGGAGACTATGGCTACACCTTC.

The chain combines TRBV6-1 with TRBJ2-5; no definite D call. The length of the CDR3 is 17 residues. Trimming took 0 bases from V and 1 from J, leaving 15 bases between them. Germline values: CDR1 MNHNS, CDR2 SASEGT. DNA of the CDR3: TGTGCCAGCAGTGAAGCGCCTTCTCGGTCAGGCCAAGAGACCCAGTACTTC. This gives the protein CASSEAPSRSGQETQYF.

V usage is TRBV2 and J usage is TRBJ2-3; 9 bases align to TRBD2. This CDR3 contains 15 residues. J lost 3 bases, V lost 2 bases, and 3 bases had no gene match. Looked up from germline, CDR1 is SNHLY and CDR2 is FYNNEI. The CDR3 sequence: CASSEPGLATDTQYF. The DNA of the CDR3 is TGTGCCAGCAGTGAACCCGGACTAGCGACAGATACGCAGTATTTT.

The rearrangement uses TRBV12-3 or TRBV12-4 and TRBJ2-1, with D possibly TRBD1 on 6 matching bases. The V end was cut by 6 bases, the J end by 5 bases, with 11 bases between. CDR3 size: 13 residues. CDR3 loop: CASRSNRDNEQFF. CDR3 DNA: TGTGCCAGCAGGTCCAACAGGGACAATGAGCAGTTCTTC.

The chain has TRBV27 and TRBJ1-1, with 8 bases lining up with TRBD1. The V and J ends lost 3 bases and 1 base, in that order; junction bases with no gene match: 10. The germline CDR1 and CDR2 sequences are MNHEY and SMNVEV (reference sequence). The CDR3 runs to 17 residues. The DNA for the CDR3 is TGTGCCAGCAGTTTTATATGGACAGGGAAAGGGAACACTGAAGCTTTCTTT. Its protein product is CASSFIWTGKGNTEAFF.

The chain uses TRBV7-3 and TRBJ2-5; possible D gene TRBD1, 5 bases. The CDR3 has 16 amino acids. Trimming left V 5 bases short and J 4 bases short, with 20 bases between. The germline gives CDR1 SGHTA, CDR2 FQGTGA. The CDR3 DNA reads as TGTGCCAGCAGCAGAGACGCAGGGTTGGCTCGAGAGACCCAGTACTTC. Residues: CASSRDAGLARETQYF.

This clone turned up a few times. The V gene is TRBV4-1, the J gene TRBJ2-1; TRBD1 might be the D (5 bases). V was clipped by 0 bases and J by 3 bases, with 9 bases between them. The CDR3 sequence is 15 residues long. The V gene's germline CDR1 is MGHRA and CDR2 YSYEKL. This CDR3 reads CASSQDGQGYNEQFF. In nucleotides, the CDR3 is TGCGCCAGCAGCCAAGATGGTCAGGGCTACAATGAGCAGTTCTTC.

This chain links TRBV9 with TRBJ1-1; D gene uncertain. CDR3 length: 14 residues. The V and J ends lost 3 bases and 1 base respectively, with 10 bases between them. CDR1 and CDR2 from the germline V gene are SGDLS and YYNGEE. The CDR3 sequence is CASSAARQNTEAFF. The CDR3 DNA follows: TGTGCCAGCAGCGCGGCAAGACAGAACACTGAAGCTTTCTTT.

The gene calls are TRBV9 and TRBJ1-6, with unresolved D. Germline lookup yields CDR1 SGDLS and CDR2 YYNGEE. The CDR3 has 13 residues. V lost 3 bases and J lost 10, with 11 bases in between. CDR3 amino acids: CASSERVQSPLHF. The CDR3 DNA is TGTGCCAGCAGCGAGAGGGTCCAATCACCCCTCCACTTT.

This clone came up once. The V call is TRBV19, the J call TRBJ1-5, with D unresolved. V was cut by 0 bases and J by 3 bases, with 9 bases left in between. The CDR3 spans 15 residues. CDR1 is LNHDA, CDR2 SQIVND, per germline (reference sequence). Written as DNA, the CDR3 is TGTGCCAGTAGTATAGAACCGGGGAACAATCAGCCCCAGCATTTT. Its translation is CASSIEPGNNQPQHF.

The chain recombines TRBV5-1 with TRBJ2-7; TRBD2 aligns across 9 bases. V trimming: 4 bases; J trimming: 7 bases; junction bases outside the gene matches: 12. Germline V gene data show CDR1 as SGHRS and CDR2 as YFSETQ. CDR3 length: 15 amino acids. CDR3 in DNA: TGCGCCAGCAGCCGGGAAGCGGGAGGCTCTCGAGAGCAGTACTTC. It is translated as CASSREAGGSREQYF.

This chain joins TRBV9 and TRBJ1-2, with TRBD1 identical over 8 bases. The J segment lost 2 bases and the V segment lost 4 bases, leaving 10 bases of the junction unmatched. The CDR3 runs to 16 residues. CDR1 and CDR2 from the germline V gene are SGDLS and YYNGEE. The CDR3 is CASSTTGQGVNYGYTF. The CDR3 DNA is TGTGCCAGCAGCACAACCGGACAGGGAGTGAACTATGGCTACACCTTC.

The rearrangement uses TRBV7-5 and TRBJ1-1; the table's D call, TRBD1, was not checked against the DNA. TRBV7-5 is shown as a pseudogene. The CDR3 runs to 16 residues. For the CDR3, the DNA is TGTGCCAGAAGCTTAAGGAGGGGACAGGGGTGGACTGAAGCTTTCTTT. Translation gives CARSLRRGQGWTEAFF.

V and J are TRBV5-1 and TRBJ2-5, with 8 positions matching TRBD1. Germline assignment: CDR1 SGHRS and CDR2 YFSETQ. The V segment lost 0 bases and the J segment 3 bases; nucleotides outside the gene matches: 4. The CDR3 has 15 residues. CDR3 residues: CASSLDQGAKETQYF. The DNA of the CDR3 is TGCGCCAGCAGCTTGGACCAGGGGGCAAAAGAGACCCAGTACTTC.